These 15 T cell receptor beta chains were sequenced from one sample in a study of spatial heterogeneity in lung cancer. TCRdb re-called the 5' RACE reads through MiXCR, storing one row per CDR3 protein. Altogether around 89,000 distinct CDR3 sequences are present, approximately 12% being singletons, with the ten largest covering 35% to 50%. Time point here: sample taken at primary tumor resection. The sequenced material consisted of unsorted whole RNA from tumor, nontumor lung or frozen PBMC. Here the sequenced sample was PBMCs, taken at surgery. The origin of the receptors is a male donor with early-stage non-small cell lung cancer.

This clonotype was picked up a small number of times. The chain combines TRBV27 with TRBJ1-5; D is uncertain. V was clipped by 5 bases and J by 0 bases, with 8 bases between them. CDR3 length: 14 residues. CDR1 is MNHEY and CDR2 is SMNVEV in the germline V gene (reference sequence). The CDR3 loop reads CASSPTPSNQPQHF. CDR3 nucleotide sequence: TGTGCCAGCAGTCCGACACCTAGCAATCAGCCCCAGCATTTT.

This clonotype has a count of ten or more. The V gene is TRBV6-5, the J gene TRBJ2-7; D is uncertain. V lost 2 bases and J lost 5, with 10 bases in between. This CDR3 contains 13 residues. Germline CDR1 is MNHEY and CDR2 is SVGAGI. CDR3 amino acids: CASSYRRRDEQYF. DNA of the CDR3: TGTGCCAGCAGTTACCGGCGTCGGGACGAGCAGTACTTC.

This clonotype has just a few counts. The rearrangement joins TRBV6-4 to TRBJ2-1, with D possibly TRBD2 on 6 matching bases. The CDR3 contains 13 residues. Per the germline V gene, CDR1 is MRHNA and CDR2 is SNTAGT. V lost 2 bases and J lost 4, with 6 bases in between. CDR3 protein: CASSDGGYNEQFF. The CDR3 region has the DNA TGTGCCAGCAGTGACGGGGGGTACAATGAGCAGTTCTTC.

The V call is TRBV27, the J call TRBJ2-3, with 10 bases lining up with TRBD2. Germline CDR1 is MNHEY and CDR2 is SMNVEV (reference sequence). The J segment lost 10 bases and the V segment lost 3 bases, leaving 7 bases of the junction unmatched. CDR3 length: 14 residues. CDR3 bases: TGTGCCAGCAGTTTCGGCCTAGCGGGAGTGGCGCAGTATTTT. Encoded protein: CASSFGLAGVAQYF.

The V gene is TRBV30, the J gene TRBJ2-5; 7 nucleotides agree with TRBD2. There are 13 residues in the CDR3. The germline CDR1 and CDR2 sequences are GTSNPN and SVGIG (reference sequence). J was trimmed by 3 bases and V by 1 base; bases with no gene match: 2. CDR3 amino acids: CAWSGLAEETQYF. The CDR3 bases are TGTGCCTGGAGTGGACTAGCCGAAGAGACCCAGTACTTC.

This rearrangement joins TRBV7-2 to TRBJ2-2; D assignment may be TRBD1 or TRBD2 (5 bases each). CDR3 size: 16 residues. V was clipped by 4 bases and J by 0 bases, with 12 bases between them. The germline CDR1 and CDR2 sequences are SGHTA and FQGNSA. For the CDR3, the DNA is TGTGCCAGCAGCTCCGCCGGGGCCGCGAACACCGGGGAGCTGTTTTTT. As protein: CASSSAGAANTGELFF.

The chain has TRBV6-5 and TRBJ2-3; 9 bases match TRBD2. This CDR3 is built from 13 residues. Germline CDR1 and CDR2: MNHEY and SVGAGI. The V and J ends lost 6 bases and 4 bases, in that order; junction bases with no gene match: 2. This CDR3 reads CASRGLAPDTQYF. For the CDR3, the DNA is TGTGCCAGCAGGGGACTAGCTCCAGATACGCAGTATTTT.

This chain uses TRBV15 with TRBJ2-7; 7 bases map to TRBD1. The germline CDR1 and CDR2 sequences are LNHNV and YYDKDF (reference sequence). The CDR3 is 15 amino acids. Trimming cost V 0 bases and J 4 bases; bases outside gene matches: 6. The DNA for the CDR3 is TGTGCCACCAGCAGAGAACGGGACAGCAGTTACGAGCAGTACTTC. Translation: CATSRERDSSYEQYF.

This clonotype was detected ten times or more. This chain links TRBV7-3 with TRBJ2-3; unclear D gene. Germline values: CDR1 SGHTA, CDR2 FQGTGA. The ends were cut back, 4 bases at V and 0 bases at J, with 8 bases in the middle. This CDR3 region has 14 residues. CDR3 nucleotides: TGTGCCAGCAGCTCGGACCCTAGCACAGATACGCAGTATTTT. It yields the protein CASSSDPSTDTQYF.

The table lists this clonotype with many counts. The chain couples TRBV7-2 to TRBJ1-4; no clear D. The CDR3 runs 14 residues. Germline V gene lookup returns CDR1 SGHTA and CDR2 FQGNSA. Trimming took 5 bases from V and 0 from J, leaving 7 bases between them. The CDR3 is CASSRTATNEKLFF. The CDR3, as DNA: TGTGCCAGCAGCCGCACAGCAACTAATGAAAAACTGTTTTTT.

This clonotype has ten or more counts. This chain uses TRBV7-9 with TRBJ1-2; D remains unclear. The germline gives CDR1 SEHNR, CDR2 FQNEAQ (reference sequence). Trimming shortened V by 4 bases and J by 4 bases, and 13 bases separated the two germline ends. The length of the CDR3 is 14 residues. In nucleotides, the CDR3 is TGTGCCAGCAGCTCCAACCAGGCCTTCTATGGCTACACCTTC. Protein sequence: CASSSNQAFYGYTF.

In its sample, this clonotype was seen many times. The gene calls are TRBV7-2 and TRBJ1-5; possible D gene TRBD1, 5 bases. The CDR3 extends over 15 amino acids. Germline assignment: CDR1 SGHTA and CDR2 FQGNSA. Trimming removed 5 bases from V and 0 bases from J, with 11 bases in between. The CDR3 here is CASSLQGPSNQPQHF. The CDR3 bases are TGTGCCAGCAGCCTTCAGGGTCCTAGCAATCAGCCCCAGCATTTT.

The chain uses TRBV12-3 or TRBV12-4 and TRBJ1-2; D unclear. Trimming left V 5 bases short and J 4 bases short, with 11 bases between. CDR3 length equals 13 residues. The CDR3 loop reads CASSPRNLYGYTF. In DNA, the CDR3 is TGTGCCAGCAGTCCCCGGAATCTCTATGGCTACACCTTC.

This clonotype was picked up a small number of times. The gene calls are TRBV19 and TRBJ1-5, with D perhaps matching TRBD1 (6 bases). The CDR3 totals 16 residues. The V end lost 1 base, the J end lost 3 bases, and 13 bases lay between the germline ends. CDR1 and CDR2 from the germline V gene are LNHDA and SQIVND (reference sequence). The CDR3 DNA sequence: TGTGCCAGTAGTATAGCCTCGGACAGCTTCAATCAGCCCCAGCATTTT. Amino acids: CASSIASDSFNQPQHF.

This rearrangement joins TRBV7-2 to TRBJ2-5, with 9 bases fitting TRBD2. This CDR3 spans 16 amino acids. The trim removed 0 bases at V and 5 bases at J, leaving 7 bases unmatched. Germline CDR1 reads SGHTA; CDR2 reads FQGNSA. The CDR3 is CASSLASGGPKETQYF. The CDR3 DNA reads TGTGCCAGCAGCTTAGCCAGCGGGGGGCCCAAGGAGACCCAGTACTTC.